This T cell receptor (beta chain) was identified in a study of monozygotic twins with inflammatory bowel disease. Per donor there was one draw, yielding a blood sample of over 2 ml. A note on this clonotype: The antigen remains unidentified.

Study observations and caveats: Those with IBD had lower TCRbeta diversity (inverse Simpson) than their healthy co-twins did. No discrimination was achieved between different T cell subtypes.

From the 5' RACE reads, TCRdb lists one entry per CDR3 protein and no DNA. The sample data list 300,000 to 400,000 distinct CDR3 sequences. This CDR3 is 15 amino acids long. Germline loops: CDR1 MNHNS, CDR2 SASEGT. The clonotype comes from a human donor with ulcerative colitis or Crohn's disease, or a healthy co-twin of an affected twin (not recorded which). Sequencing used blood. J is TRBJ2-7 and V is TRBV6-1; TCRdb indicates TRBD2, and absent DNA this call remains unverified. CDR3 amino acids: CASRDSTTRANEQYF.